The present entry profiles one TCR beta chain with its context. CDR1 and CDR2 from the germline V gene are MNHEY and SVGAGI. Trimming left V 2 bases short and J 5 bases short, with 16 bases between. This CDR3 spans 15 amino acids. Sequenced by immunoSEQ multiplex PCR; TCRdb stores in-frame clones only, minus some. The sample carries 230,000 or so clones, roughly 87% recorded once. This sample is drawn from a study of blood T cell repertoires in COVID-19. Study in general: Samples came from the United States, Italy and Spain, spanning acute and convalescent COVID-19. T cells, B-cell-depleted T cells, or PBMCs provided the cDNA or gDNA that served as material.

The chain has TRBV6-5 and TRBJ2-7; a weak D match, TRBD2 (6 bases). This sequence was found in a middle-aged man with active or convalescent COVID-19. Sequenced: peripheral blood. CDR3 coding DNA: TGTGCCAGCAGTTACGCGGCTGGCTGGGGGGACGAGCAGTACTTC. As protein: CASSYAAGWGDEQYF.